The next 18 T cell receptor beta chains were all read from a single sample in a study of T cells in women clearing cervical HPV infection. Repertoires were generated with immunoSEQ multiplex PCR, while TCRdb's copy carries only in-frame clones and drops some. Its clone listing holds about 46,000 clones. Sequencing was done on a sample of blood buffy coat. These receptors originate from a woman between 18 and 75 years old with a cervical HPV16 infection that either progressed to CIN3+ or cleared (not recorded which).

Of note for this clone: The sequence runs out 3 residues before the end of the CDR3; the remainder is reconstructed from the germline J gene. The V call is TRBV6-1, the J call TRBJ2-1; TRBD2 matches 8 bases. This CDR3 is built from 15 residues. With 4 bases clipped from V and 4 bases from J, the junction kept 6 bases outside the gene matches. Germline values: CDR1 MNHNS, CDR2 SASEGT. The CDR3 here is CASSAGGAVYNEQFF. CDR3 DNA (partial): TGTGCCAGCAGTGCCGGGGGGGCAGTATACAATGAG.

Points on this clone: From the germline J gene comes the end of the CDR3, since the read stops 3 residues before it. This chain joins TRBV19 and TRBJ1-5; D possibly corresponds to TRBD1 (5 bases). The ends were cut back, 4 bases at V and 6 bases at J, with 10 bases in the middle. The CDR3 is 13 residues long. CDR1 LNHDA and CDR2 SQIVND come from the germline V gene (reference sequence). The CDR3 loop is CASSSLGLQPQHF. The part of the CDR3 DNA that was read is TGTGCCAGTAGTAGTTTGGGACTTCAGCCC.

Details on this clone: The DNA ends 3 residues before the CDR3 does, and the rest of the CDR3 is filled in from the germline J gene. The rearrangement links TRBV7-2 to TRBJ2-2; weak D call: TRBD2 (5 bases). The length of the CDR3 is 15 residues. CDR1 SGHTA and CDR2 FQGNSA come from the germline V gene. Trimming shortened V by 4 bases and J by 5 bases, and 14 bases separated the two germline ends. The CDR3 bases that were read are TGTGCCAGCAGCTCCTTATTCGGGGAGACCGGGGAG. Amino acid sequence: CASSSLFGETGE. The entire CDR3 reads CASSSLFGETGELFF.

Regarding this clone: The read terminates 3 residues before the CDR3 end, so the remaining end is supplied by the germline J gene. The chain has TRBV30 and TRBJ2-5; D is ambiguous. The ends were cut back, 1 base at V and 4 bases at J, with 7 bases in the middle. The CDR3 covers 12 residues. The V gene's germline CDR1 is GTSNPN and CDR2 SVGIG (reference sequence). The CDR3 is CAWSGSRETQYF. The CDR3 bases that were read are TGTGCCTGGAGTGGGTCTAGAGAGACC. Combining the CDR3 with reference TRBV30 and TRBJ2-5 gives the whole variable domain SQTIHQWPATLVQPVGSPLSLECTVEGTSNPNLYWYRQAAGRGLQLLFYSVGIGQISSEVPQNLSASRPQDRQFILSSKKLLLSDSGFYLCAWSGSRETQYFGPGTRLLVL.

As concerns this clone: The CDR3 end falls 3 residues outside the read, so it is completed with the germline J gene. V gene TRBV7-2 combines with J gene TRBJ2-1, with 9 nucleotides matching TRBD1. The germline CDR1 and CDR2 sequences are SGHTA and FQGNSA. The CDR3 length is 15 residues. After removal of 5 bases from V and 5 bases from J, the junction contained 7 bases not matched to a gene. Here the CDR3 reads CASSPRQGGNNEQFF. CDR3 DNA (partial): TGTGCCAGCAGCCCCAGACAGGGGGGAAACAATGAG. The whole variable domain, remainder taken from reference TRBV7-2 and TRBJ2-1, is GAGVSQSPSNKVTEKGKDVELRCDPISGHTALYWYRQSLGQGLEFLIYFQGNSAPDKSGLPSDRFSAERTGGSVSTLTIQRTQQEDSAVYLCASSPRQGGNNEQFFGPGTRLTVL.

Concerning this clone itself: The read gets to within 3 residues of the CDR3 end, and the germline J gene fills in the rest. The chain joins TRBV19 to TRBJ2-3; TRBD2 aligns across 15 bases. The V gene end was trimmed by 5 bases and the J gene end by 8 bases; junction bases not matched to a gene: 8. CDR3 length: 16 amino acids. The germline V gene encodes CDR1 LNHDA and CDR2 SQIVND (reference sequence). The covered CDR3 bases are TGTGCCAGTAGTCTCCCGGGACTAGCGGGAGGATCTACG. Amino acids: CASSLPGLAGGST. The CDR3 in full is CASSLPGLAGGSTQYF.

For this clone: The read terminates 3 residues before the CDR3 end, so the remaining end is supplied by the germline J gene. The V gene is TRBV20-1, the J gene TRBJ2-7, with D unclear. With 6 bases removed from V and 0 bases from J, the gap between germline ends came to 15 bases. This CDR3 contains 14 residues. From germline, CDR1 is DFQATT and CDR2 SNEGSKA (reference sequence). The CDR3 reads CSAIGRDPSYEQYF. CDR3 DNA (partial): TGCAGTGCCATAGGGCGTGATCCCTCCTACGAG.

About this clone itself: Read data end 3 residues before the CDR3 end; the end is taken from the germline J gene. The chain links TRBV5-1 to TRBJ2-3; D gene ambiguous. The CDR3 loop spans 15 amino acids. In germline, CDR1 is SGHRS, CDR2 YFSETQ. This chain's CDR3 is CASSLDGQQDQPQYF. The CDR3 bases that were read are TGCGCCAGCAGCTTGGATGGGCAACAAGATCAGCCG.

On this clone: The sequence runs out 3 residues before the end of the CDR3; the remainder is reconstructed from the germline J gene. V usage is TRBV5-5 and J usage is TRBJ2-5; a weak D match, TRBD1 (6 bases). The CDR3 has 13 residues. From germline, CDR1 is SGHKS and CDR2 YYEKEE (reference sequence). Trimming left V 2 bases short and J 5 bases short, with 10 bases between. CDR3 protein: CASSFSGDETQYF. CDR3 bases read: TGTGCCAGCAGCTTTTCAGGGGATGAGACC.

This CDR3 is CSAKLDPEQFF. Partial CDR3 DNA: TGCAGTGCTAAACTAGACCCTGAG. The chain uses TRBV20-1 and TRBJ2-1; D is possibly TRBD2 (5 bases). The DNA ends 3 residues before the CDR3 does, and the rest of the CDR3 is filled in from the germline J gene. V was shortened by 4 bases and J by 9 bases, with 10 bases between the two germline ends. Germline CDR1 and CDR2: DFQATT and SNEGSKA (reference sequence). This CDR3 contains 11 residues.

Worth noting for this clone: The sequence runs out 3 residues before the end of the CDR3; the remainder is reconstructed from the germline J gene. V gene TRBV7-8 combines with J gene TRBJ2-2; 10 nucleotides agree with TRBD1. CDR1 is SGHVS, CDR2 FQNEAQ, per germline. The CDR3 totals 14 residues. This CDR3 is CASRMTGGYEKLFF. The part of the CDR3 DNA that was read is TGTGCCAGCAGGATGACAGGGGGCTATGAAAAG.

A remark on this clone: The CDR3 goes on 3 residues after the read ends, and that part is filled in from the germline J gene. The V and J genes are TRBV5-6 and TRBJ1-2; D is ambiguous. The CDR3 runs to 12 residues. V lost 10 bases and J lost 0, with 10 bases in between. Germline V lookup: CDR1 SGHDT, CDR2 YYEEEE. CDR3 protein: CAGSKANYGYTF. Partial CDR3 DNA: TGTGCCGGCTCAAAAGCTAACTATGGC. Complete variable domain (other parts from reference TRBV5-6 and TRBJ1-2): DAGVTQSPTHLIKTRGQQVTLRCSPKSGHDTVSWYQQALGQGPQFIFQYYEEEERQRGNFPDRFSGHQFPNYSSELNVNALLLGDSALYLCAGSKANYGYTFGSGTRLTVV.

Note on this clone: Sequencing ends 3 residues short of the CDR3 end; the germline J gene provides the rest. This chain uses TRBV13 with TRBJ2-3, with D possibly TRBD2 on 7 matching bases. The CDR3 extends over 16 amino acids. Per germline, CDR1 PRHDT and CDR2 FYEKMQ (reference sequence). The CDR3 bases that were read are TGTGCCAGCAGCTTTGTGGAGGGGGGGGCACAAGAGACG. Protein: CASSFVEGGAQET. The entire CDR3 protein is CASSFVEGGAQETQYF.

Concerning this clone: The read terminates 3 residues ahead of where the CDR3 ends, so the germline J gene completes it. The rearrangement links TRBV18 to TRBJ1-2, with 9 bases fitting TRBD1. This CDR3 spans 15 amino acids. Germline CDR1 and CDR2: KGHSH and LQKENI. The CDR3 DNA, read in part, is TGTGCCAGCTCACAACAGGGGGCCAGCTCCTACGAC. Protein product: CASSQQGASSYD. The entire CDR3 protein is CASSQQGASSYDYTF.

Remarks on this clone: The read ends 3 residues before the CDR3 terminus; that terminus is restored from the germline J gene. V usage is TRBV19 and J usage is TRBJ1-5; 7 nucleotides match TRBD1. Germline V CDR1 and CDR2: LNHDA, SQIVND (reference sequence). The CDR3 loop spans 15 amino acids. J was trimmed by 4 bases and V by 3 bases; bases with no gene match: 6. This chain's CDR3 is CASSISRQGNQPQHF. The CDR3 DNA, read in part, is TGTGCCAGTAGTATTTCGAGACAGGGTAATCAGCCC.

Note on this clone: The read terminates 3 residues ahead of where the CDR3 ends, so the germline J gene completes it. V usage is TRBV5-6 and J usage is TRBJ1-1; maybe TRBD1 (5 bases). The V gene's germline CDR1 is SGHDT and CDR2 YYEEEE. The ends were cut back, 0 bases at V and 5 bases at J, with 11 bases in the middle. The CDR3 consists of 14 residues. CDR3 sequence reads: CASSLVEGRTEAFF. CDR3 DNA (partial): TGTGCCAGCAGCTTGGTTGAGGGGCGGACTGAA.

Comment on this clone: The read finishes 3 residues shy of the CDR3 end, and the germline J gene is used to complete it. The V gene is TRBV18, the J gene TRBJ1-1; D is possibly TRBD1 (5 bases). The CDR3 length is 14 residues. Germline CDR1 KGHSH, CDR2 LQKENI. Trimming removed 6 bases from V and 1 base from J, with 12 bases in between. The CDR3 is CASSPTVENTEAFF. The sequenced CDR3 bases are TGTGCCAGCTCTCCGACAGTTGAGAACACTGAA.

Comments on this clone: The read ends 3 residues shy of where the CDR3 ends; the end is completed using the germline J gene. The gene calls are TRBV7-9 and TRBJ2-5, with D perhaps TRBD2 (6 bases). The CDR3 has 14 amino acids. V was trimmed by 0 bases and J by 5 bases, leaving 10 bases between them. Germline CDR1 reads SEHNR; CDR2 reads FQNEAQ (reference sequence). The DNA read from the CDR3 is TGTGCCAGCAGCTTAGCGGGGGGTTTCGAGACC. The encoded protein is CASSLAGGFET. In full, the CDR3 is CASSLAGGFETQYF.